The 5 T cell receptor beta chains in this list originate from one sample, sequenced in a study of siplizumab effects on memory and regulatory T cells. Clones were sequenced by immunoSEQ multiplex PCR, and TCRdb holds only the in-frame ones, with some missing. The sample shows some 96,000 clones, about 94% of them seen only once. The sequencing input was non-Treg CD4+ T cells sorted from blood. The receptors originated from a human donor in good health.

This chain uses TRBV10-2 with TRBJ1-5; D remains ambiguous. This CDR3 is built from 13 residues. Per the germline V gene, CDR1 is WSHSY and CDR2 is SAAADI. V gave up 9 bases and J gave up 0 bases, with 9 bases separating them. The CDR3 spells CASVHNSNQPQHF. CDR3 nucleotide sequence: TGCGCCAGTGTCCACAATAGCAATCAGCCCCAGCATTTT.

The V call is TRBV19, the J call TRBJ2-7; D uncertain. V was cut by 2 bases and J by 0 bases, with 11 bases left in between. The length of the CDR3 is 15 residues. Germline CDR1 reads LNHDA; CDR2 reads SQIVND (reference sequence). CDR3 sequence: CASSISRFASYEQYF. The CDR3 DNA sequence: TGTGCCAGTAGTATAAGCAGGTTCGCCTCCTACGAGCAGTACTTC.

The chain is built from TRBV6-6 and TRBJ2-5; tentatively, D is TRBD1 (5 bases). This CDR3 is 16 amino acids long. V lost 0 bases, J lost 5 bases, and 16 bases lay in between. From germline, CDR1 is MNHNY and CDR2 SVGAGI (reference sequence). CDR3 residues: CASSYSNSWGRETQYF. The CDR3 DNA sequence: TGTGCCAGCAGTTACTCGAACTCCTGGGGCCGGGAGACCCAGTACTTC.

This clone was seen a single time. This chain uses TRBV14 with TRBJ2-7; no definite D call. This CDR3 is 15 amino acids long. V dropped 3 bases and J dropped 1 base, with 13 bases sitting between them. CDR1 is SGHDN and CDR2 is FVKESK in the germline V gene. CDR3 amino acids: CASSQNAKGSYEQYF. The CDR3 bases are TGTGCCAGCAGCCAGAACGCTAAGGGATCCTACGAGCAGTACTTC.

The chain recombines TRBV5-8 with TRBJ1-5; D uncertain. Germline CDR1 is SGHTS and CDR2 is YDEGEE. Trimming pared 2 bases from V and 7 bases from J, leaving 7 bases between. This CDR3 has 12 residues. The CDR3 sequence is CASSFLLQPQHF. The CDR3 bases are TGTGCCAGCAGCTTTTTATTGCAGCCCCAGCATTTT.